These 10 T cell receptor beta chains came from one sample sequenced in a study of T-cell reconstitution after alpha-beta-depleted transplantation in children listed by TCRdb under 2016. The library was produced with PCR. TCRdb names Illumina HiSeq 2500 as the instrument used. To normalize quantification of the TCRbeta repertoire, the TCR libraries were built with molecular barcoding that relied on unique molecular identifiers. TCRdb took the public reads, trimmed them with fastp at Q25, ran MiXCR for clone calling and kept in-frame beta chains. Duplicate CDR3 protein sequences are folded into a single record with the most common DNA and genes. The sample contains fewer than 750,000 distinct CDR3 sequences, around 27% of them found a single time. The ten largest clones represent about a third of the sample. Per the publication, the treatment or condition label means: allogeneic hematopoietic cell transplantation with graft depleted of TCRalphabeta T cells and CD19 B cells.

This material consisted of PBMCs, taken before TCRalphabeta/CD19-depleted stem cell transplant. These receptors were obtained from a boy under two years old with Wiskott-Aldrich syndrome, due to receive a stem cell transplant.

This clonotype has just a few counts. The J gene is TRBJ2-1, the V gene TRBV15; D tentatively reads TRBD1 or TRBD2 (6 bases each). Germline V gene lookup returns CDR1 LNHNV and CDR2 YYDKDF (reference sequence). CDR3 length: 15 residues. V lost 5 bases and J 4 bases, leaving 15 bases between the germline ends. The chain's CDR3 is CATSGGLGLYNEQFF. CDR3 coding DNA: TGTGCCACCAGCGGGGGCCTGGGACTTTACAATGAGCAGTTCTTC.

The chain links TRBV29-1 to TRBJ2-1; 7 bases match TRBD2. The CDR3 sequence is 13 residues long. With V trimmed by 4 bases and J by 4 bases, 4 bases remained unmatched. Germline CDR1 reads SQVTM; CDR2 reads ANQGSEA. CDR3 sequence: CSVGRDYYNEQFF. The DNA for the CDR3 is TGCAGCGTTGGCCGGGACTATTACAATGAGCAGTTCTTC.

The rearrangement links TRBV5-1 to TRBJ2-5; D gene uncertain. Germline CDR1 reads SGHRS; CDR2 reads YFSETQ. V was clipped by 4 bases and J by 2 bases, with 12 bases between them. This CDR3 region has 14 residues. In DNA form, the CDR3 reads TGCGCCAGCAGCGAAGGACCATCACAAGAGACCCAGTACTTC. Translating gives CASSEGPSQETQYF.

Only a few counts were recorded for this clonotype. The rearrangement uses TRBV6-2 or TRBV6-3 and TRBJ2-2, with 12 bases that match TRBD2. V gave up 6 bases and J gave up 7 bases; unmatched junction bases: 6. In germline, CDR1 is MNHEY, CDR2 SVGEGT. CDR3 length equals 15 residues. The CDR3 nucleotides read TGTGCCAGCAGCCGACTAGCGGGAGCTGGCGGGGAGCTGTTTTTT. It codes for CASSRLAGAGGELFF.

This clonotype was observed a handful of times. The chain combines TRBV6-5 with TRBJ1-4, with 7 bases that match TRBD1. Germline V gives CDR1 MNHEY, CDR2 SVGAGI. V lost 2 bases to trimming and J lost 2 bases; unmatched junction nucleotides: 5. This CDR3 is built from 16 residues. The CDR3 is CASSYGVTGTNEKLFF. The CDR3 DNA is TGTGCCAGCAGTTACGGAGTGACAGGGACTAATGAAAAACTGTTTTTT.

The chain carries TRBV2 and TRBJ1-5, with a possible D match to TRBD1 (6 bases). This CDR3 is built from 15 residues. Trimming pared 6 bases from V and 2 bases from J, leaving 14 bases between. The germline V gene has CDR1 SNHLY and CDR2 FYNNEI. The CDR3 sequence: CASSRGPVGNQPQHF. The CDR3 region has the DNA TGTGCCAGCAGCAGGGGCCCCGTGGGCAATCAGCCCCAGCATTTT.

This chain uses TRBV15 with TRBJ2-1; 10 positions agree with TRBD2. This CDR3 is built from 22 residues. Trimming at V came to 4 bases and at J to 6 bases, leaving 27 bases not matched to a gene. Per germline, CDR1 LNHNV and CDR2 YYDKDF (reference sequence). In DNA, the CDR3 is TGTGCCACCAGCACTCCTCTTCCTAGCGGGAGAGGCCATTTTTCGGTGGTCAATGAGCAGTTCTTC. Protein sequence: CATSTPLPSGRGHFSVVNEQFF.

The chain joins TRBV15 to TRBJ1-1; perhaps TRBD1 as D (6 bases). Looked up from germline, CDR1 is LNHNV and CDR2 is YYDKDF (reference sequence). Trimming took off 0 bases at V and 4 bases at J, with 15 bases between the two ends. This CDR3 region has 16 residues. The CDR3 DNA reads as TGTGCCACCAGCAGAGATCGCCGAGGGGGGGGCACTGAAGCTTTCTTT. Protein sequence: CATSRDRRGGGTEAFF.

This clonotype was seen a few times. The DNA of the CDR3 is TGTGCCAGCAGTTTGTCGGCTTCCTATGGCTACACCTTC. This translates into CASSLSASYGYTF. This chain joins TRBV12-3 or TRBV12-4 and TRBJ1-2, with no clear D. The CDR3 is made up of 13 amino acids. Deletions cut 3 bases from V and 4 bases from J, with 9 bases between.

This clonotype was recorded a few times. The chain uses TRBV7-2 and TRBJ2-1, with 10 bases identical to TRBD2. The CDR3 is made up of 16 amino acids. In germline, CDR1 is SGHTA, CDR2 FQGNSA. V lost 4 bases, J lost 4 bases, and 7 bases stayed unmatched. The CDR3 sequence: CASSSPRLAGYNEQFF. The DNA for the CDR3 is TGTGCCAGCAGCTCGCCTCGACTAGCGGGTTACAATGAGCAGTTCTTC.